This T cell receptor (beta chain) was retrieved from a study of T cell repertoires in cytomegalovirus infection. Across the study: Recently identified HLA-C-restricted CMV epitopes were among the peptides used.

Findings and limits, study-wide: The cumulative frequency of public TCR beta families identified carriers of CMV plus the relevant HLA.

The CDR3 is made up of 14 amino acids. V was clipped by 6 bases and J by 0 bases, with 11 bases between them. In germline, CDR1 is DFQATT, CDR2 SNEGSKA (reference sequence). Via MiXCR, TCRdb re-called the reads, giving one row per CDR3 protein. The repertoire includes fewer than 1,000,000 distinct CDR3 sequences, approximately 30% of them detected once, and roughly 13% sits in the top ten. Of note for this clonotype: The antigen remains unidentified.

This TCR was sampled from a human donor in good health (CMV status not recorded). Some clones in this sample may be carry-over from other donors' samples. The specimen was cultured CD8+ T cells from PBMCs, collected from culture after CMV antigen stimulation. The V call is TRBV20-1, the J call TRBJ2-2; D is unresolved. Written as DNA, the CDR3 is TGCAGTGCACCAGAGAGAACGAACACCGGGGAGCTGTTTTTT. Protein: CSAPERTNTGELFF.